This T cell receptor (beta chain) was recorded in a study of OX40 agonist ivuxolimab in advanced cancers. Study as a whole: Partial responses were achieved by three patients: one hepatocellular carcinoma, two cutaneous melanoma. The study, taken as a whole, reports: CD4+ and CD8+ blood T cells expanded clonally by week 6 at 0.1 to 3.0 mg/kg. The mean number of expanded clones was higher in CD8+ T cells than in CD4+.

The CDR3 is 16 residues long. J was trimmed by 5 bases and V by 5 bases; bases with no gene match: 5. CDR1 is WNHNN, CDR2 SYGVQD, per germline (reference sequence). The method was immunoSEQ multiplex PCR; TCRdb's version includes in-frame clones alone and lacks a portion of them. The table lists about 67,000 clones, about 87% of them singletons. Regarding this clone: What it binds is unknown.

The sample was CD4+ or CD8+ T cells sorted from blood, taken in a trial of the OX40 agonist ivuxolimab. The V call is TRBV10-1, the J call TRBJ2-3; 15 positions agree with TRBD2. This receptor was identified in an adult with an advanced solid tumor such as melanoma, head and neck, liver or kidney cancer. The CDR3 region is CASSTGLAGGRDTQYF. In nucleotides, the CDR3 is TGCGCCAGCAGTACGGGACTAGCGGGAGGAAGAGATACGCAGTATTTT.